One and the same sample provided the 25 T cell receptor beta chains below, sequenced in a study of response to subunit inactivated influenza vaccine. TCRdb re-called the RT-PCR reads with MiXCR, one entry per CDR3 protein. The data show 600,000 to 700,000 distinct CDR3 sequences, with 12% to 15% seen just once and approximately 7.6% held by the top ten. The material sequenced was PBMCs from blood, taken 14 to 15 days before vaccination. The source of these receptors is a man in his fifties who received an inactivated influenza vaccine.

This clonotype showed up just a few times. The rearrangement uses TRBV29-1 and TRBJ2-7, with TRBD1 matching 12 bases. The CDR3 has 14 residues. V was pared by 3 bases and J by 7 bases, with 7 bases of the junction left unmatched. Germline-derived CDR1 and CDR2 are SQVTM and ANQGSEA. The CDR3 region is CSVDEGQGAGEQYF. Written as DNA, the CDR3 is TGCAGCGTTGACGAGGGACAGGGGGCAGGAGAGCAGTACTTC.

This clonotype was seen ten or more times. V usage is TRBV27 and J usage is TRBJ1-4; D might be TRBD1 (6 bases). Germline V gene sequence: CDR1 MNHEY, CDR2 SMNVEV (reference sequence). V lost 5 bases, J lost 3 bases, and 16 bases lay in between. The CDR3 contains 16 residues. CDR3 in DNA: TGTGCCAGCAGTATGGGCGCGGGGGCGGCTAATGAAAAACTGTTTTTT. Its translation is CASSMGAGAANEKLFF. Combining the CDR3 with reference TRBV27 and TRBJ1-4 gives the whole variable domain EAQVTQNPRYLITVTGKKLTVTCSQNMNHEYMSWYRQDPGLGLRQIYYSMNVEVTDKGDVPEGYKVSRKEKRNFPLILESPSPNQTSLYFCASSMGAGAANEKLFFGSGTQLSVL.

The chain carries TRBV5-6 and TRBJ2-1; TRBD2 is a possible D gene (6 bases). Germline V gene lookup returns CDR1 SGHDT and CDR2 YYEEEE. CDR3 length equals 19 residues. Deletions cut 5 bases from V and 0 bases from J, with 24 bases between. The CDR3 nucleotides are TGTGCCAGCAGACCAGGGTGGCGGCGGACTAAGAGCTCCTACAATGAGCAGTTCTTC. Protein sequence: CASRPGWRRTKSSYNEQFF. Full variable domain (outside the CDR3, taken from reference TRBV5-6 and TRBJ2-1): DAGVTQSPTHLIKTRGQQVTLRCSPKSGHDTVSWYQQALGQGPQFIFQYYEEEERQRGNFPDRFSGHQFPNYSSELNVNALLLGDSALYLCASRPGWRRTKSSYNEQFFGPGTRLTVL.

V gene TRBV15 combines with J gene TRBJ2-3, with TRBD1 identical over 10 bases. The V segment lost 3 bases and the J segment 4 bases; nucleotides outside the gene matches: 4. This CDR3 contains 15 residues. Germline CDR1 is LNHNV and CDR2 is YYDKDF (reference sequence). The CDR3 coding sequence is TGTGCCACCAGCAGCCGGGACAGGGGTTCAGATACGCAGTATTTT. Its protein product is CATSSRDRGSDTQYF.

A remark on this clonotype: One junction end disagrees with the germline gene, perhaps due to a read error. The CDR3, as DNA: TGTGCCAGCAGTTTCAAAGGGGGGAATGGAAAACTGTTTTTT. Translation gives CASSFKGGNGKLFF. The rearrangement uses TRBV12-3 or TRBV12-4 and TRBJ1-4; a possible D gene is TRBD1 (6 bases). The CDR3 sequence is 14 residues long.

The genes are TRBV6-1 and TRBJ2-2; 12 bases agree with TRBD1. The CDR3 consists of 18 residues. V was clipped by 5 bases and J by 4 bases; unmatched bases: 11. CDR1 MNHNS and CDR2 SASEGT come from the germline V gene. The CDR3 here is CASSQSRDRGRATGELFF. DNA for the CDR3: TGTGCCAGCAGTCAGTCCCGGGACAGGGGGCGGGCCACCGGGGAGCTGTTTTTT.

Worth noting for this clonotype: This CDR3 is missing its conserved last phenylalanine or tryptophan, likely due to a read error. The CDR3 region is CASSLAGGSYNEQFS. DNA of the CDR3: TGTGCCAGCAGTCTAGCGGGGGGGTCCTACAATGAGCAGTTCTCC. The chain combines TRBV12-3 or TRBV12-4 with TRBJ2-1; TRBD2 aligns across 12 bases. This CDR3 region has 15 residues.

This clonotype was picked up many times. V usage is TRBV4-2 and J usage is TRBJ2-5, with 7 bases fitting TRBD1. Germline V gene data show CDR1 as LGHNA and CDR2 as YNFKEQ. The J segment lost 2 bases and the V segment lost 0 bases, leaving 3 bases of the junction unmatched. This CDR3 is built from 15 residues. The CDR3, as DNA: TGTGCCAGCAGCCAAGAGGGGACAGATCAAGAGACCCAGTACTTC. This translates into CASSQEGTDQETQYF.

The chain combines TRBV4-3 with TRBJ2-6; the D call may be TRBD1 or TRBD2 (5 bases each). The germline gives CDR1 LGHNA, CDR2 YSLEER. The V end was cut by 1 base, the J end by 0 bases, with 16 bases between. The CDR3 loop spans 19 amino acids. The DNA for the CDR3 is TGCGCCAGCAGCCAAGTTTACTGGGGACGCAGCTCTGGGGCCAACGTCCTGACTTTC. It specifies CASSQVYWGRSSGANVLTF.

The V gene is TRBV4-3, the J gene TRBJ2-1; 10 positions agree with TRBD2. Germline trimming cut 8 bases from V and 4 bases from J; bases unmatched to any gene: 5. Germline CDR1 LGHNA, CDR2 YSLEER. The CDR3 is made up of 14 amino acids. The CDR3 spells CASARTSGYNEQFF. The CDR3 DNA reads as TGCGCCAGCGCACGGACTAGCGGTTACAATGAGCAGTTCTTC.

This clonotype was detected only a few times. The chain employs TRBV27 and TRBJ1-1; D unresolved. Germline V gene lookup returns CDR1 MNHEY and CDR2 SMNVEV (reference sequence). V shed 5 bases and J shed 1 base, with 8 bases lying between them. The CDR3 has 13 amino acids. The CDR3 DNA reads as TGTGCCAGCAGTGTCTCGGGGAACACTGAAGCTTTCTTT. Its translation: CASSVSGNTEAFF.

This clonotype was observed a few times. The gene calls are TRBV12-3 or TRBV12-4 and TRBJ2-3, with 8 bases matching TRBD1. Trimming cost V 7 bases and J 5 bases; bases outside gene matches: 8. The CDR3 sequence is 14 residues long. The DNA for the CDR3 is TGTGCCAGCATCACGACAGGGGTCGTAGATACGCAGTATTTT. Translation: CASITTGVVDTQYF.

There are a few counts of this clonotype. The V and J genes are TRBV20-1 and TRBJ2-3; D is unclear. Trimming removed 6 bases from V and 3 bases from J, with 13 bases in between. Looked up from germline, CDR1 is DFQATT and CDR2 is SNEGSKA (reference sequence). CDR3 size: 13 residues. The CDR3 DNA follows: TGCAGTGCAGTACGGGTCACGACAGATACGCAGTATTTT. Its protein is CSAVRVTTDTQYF.

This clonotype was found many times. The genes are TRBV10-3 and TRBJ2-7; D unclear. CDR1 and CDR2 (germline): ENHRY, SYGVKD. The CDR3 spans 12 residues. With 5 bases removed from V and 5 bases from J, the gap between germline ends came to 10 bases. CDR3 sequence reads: CAISLQDHEQYF. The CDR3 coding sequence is TGTGCCATCAGTCTCCAGGACCACGAGCAGTACTTC.

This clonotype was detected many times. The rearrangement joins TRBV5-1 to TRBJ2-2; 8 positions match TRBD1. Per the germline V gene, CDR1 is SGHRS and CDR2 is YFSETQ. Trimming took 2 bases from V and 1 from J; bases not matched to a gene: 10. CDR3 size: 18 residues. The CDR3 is CASSLHSSGTGNTGELFF. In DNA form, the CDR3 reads TGCGCCAGCAGCTTACACTCTTCCGGGACAGGGAACACCGGGGAGCTGTTTTTT.

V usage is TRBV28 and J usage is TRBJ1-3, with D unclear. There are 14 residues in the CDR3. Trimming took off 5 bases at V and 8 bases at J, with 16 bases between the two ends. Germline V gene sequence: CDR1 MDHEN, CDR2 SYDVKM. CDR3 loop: CASSTGPHGDTIYF. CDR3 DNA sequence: TGTGCCAGCAGTACCGGACCCCACGGGGACACCATATATTTT. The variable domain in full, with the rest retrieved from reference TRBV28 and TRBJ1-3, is DVKVTQSSRYLVKRTGEKVFLECVQDMDHENMFWYRQDPGLGLRLIYFSYDVKMKEKGDIPEGYSVSREKKERFSLILESASTNQTSMYLCASSTGPHGDTIYFGEGSWLTVV.

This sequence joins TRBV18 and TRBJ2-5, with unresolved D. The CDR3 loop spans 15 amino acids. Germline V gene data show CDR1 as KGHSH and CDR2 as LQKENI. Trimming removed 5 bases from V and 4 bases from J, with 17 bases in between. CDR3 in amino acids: CASSSRTEPAETQYF. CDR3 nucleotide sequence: TGTGCCAGCTCATCGCGGACGGAGCCGGCAGAGACCCAGTACTTC.

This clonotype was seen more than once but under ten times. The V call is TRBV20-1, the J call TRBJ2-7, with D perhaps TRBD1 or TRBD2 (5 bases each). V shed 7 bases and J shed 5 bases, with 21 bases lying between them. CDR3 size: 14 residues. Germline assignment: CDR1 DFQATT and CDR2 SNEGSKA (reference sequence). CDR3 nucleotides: TGCAGTGTCCAAAAAGGGGCACCCGGGGACGAGCAGTACTTC. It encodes CSVQKGAPGDEQYF.

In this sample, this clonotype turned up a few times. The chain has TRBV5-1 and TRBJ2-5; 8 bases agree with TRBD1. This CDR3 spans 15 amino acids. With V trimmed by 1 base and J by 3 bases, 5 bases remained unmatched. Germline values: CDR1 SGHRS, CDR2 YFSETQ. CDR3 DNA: TGCGCCAGCAGCTTGTGGGACAGGAAAAAAGAGACCCAGTACTTC. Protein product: CASSLWDRKKETQYF.

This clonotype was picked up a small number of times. Here the CDR3 DNA reads TGTGCCAGCAGTCCTTCGACAGGGGGCTGGGAGACCCAGTACTTC. This sequence encodes CASSPSTGGWETQYF. This rearrangement joins TRBV27 to TRBJ2-5; 10 bases agree with TRBD1. CDR1 and CDR2 from the germline V gene are MNHEY and SMNVEV (reference sequence). The CDR3 is made up of 15 amino acids. Unmatched junction bases numbered 8, after V lost 5 bases and J lost 5 bases.

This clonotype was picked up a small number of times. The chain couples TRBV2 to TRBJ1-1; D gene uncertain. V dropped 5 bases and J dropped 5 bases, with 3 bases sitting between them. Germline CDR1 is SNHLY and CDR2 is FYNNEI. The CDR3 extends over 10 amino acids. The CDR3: CASSKTEAFF. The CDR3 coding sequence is TGTGCCAGCAGTAAAACTGAAGCTTTCTTT.

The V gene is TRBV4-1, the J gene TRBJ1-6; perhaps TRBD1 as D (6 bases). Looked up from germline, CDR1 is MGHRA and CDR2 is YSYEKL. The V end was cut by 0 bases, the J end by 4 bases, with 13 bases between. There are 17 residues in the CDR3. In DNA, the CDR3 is TGCGCCAGCAGCCAAGATTCAGGACAGATTTATAATTCACCCCTCCACTTT. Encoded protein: CASSQDSGQIYNSPLHF.

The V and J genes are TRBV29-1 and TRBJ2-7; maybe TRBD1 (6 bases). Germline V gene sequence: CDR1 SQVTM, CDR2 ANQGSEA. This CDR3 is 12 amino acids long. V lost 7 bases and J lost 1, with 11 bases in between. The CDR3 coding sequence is TGCAGCGCCCAGGACAGTTCCTACGAGCAGTACTTC. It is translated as CSAQDSSYEQYF.

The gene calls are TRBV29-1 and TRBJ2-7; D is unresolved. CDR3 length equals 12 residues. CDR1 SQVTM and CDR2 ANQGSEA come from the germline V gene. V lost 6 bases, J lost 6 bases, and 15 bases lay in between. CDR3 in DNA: TGCAGCGTGGGTGACCTCCGTTCCGAGCAGTACTTC. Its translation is CSVGDLRSEQYF.

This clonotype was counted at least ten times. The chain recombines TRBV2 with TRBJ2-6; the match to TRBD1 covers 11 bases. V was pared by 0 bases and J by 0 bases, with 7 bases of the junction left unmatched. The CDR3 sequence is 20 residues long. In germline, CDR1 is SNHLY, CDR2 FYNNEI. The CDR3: CASSEALLGTGGSGANVLTF. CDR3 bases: TGTGCCAGCAGTGAAGCGCTTCTCGGGACAGGGGGCTCTGGGGCCAACGTCCTGACTTTC.